These T cell receptor beta chains were read from a single sample in a study of beta chain features in type 1 diabetes. Data came from immunoSEQ multiplex PCR; TCRdb stores just in-frame clones and leaves some out. This table holds roughly 730,000 clones, roughly 12% found once. Sequenced input: naive CD4+ T cells from blood. The receptors come from a man aged 18-30 years with type 1 diabetes. The CDR3 runs from the conserved cysteine through the conserved F or W. The D gene is left open where the match is weak. Size tells how often a clone was seen (once, few, many) or the class of an expanded clone, and some rows leave it out.

V gene: TRBV14; J gene: TRBJ2-1; clone size: .; D gene: TRBD2; CDR3 DNA: TGTGCCAGCAGCCGTAGCCACCAGCGGGGTGAGCAGTTCTTC; CDR3 protein: CASSRSHQRGEQFF
V gene: TRBV6-5; J gene: TRBJ2-7; clone size: few; D gene: TRBD1; CDR3 DNA: TGTGCCAGCAGTTACTCGGGACAGGGGGTCTCCTACGAGCAGTACTTC; CDR3 protein: CASSYSGQGVSYEQYF
V gene: TRBV29-1; J gene: TRBJ1-2; clone size: few; D gene: .; CDR3 DNA: TGCAGCGCCCGGGACCTAAAAAACCATGGCTACACCTTC; CDR3 protein: CSARDLKNHGYTF
V gene: TRBV6-5; J gene: TRBJ2-6; clone size: few; D gene: .; CDR3 DNA: TGTGCCAGCAGTGATCCCTTGGGGGCCAACGTCCTGACTTTC; CDR3 protein: CASSDPLGANVLTF
V gene: TRBV19; J gene: TRBJ1-2; clone size: .; D gene: .; CDR3 DNA: TGTGCCAGTTCTGACTTGGGGGAGAGCTATGGCTACACCTTC; CDR3 protein: CASSDLGESYGYTF
V gene: TRBV7-9; J gene: TRBJ1-1; clone size: few; D gene: TRBD1; CDR3 DNA: TGTGCCAGCAGCCAAGGACAGGGGGTCAGAGACACTGAAGCTTTCTTT; CDR3 protein: CASSQGQGVRDTEAFF
V gene: TRBV7-9; J gene: TRBJ1-2; clone size: few; D gene: .; CDR3 DNA: TGTGCCAGCAGCTTAGGCGGGTCAGCGTGGTATGGCTACACCTTC; CDR3 protein: CASSLGGSAWYGYTF
V gene: TRBV29-1; J gene: TRBJ2-5; clone size: .; D gene: .; CDR3 DNA: TGCAGCGCTGGGAGTCAGGGGTGGGAGACCCAGTACTTC; CDR3 protein: CSAGSQGWETQYF
V gene: TRBV15; J gene: TRBJ2-1; clone size: .; D gene: TRBD2; CDR3 DNA: TGTGCCACCAGCAGACCCTGGGGAGCGGGGGGAGACAATGAGCAGTTCTTC; CDR3 protein: CATSRPWGAGGDNEQFF
V gene: TRBV6-5; J gene: TRBJ2-6; clone size: .; D gene: TRBD1; CDR3 DNA: TGTGCCAGCAGTCTAGACAGGGCTGGGGCCAACGTCCTGACTTTC; CDR3 protein: CASSLDRAGANVLTF
V gene: TRBV27; J gene: TRBJ2-7; clone size: .; D gene: TRBD1; CDR3 DNA: TGTGCCAGCAGTCCCCAGACAGGGCTTGACGAGCAGTACTTC; CDR3 protein: CASSPQTGLDEQYF
V gene: TRBV11-1; J gene: TRBJ2-3; clone size: few; D gene: .; CDR3 DNA: TGTGCCAGCAGCCAGGGGTCCGGGACGGCTTTTGATACGCAGTATTTT; CDR3 protein: CASSQGSGTAFDTQYF
V gene: TRBV5-6; J gene: TRBJ1-5; clone size: .; D gene: .; CDR3 DNA: TGTGCCAGCAGCTCCCGGCCCTTTAGCCAGCCCCAGCATTTT; CDR3 protein: CASSSRPFSQPQHF
V gene: TRBV7-8; J gene: TRBJ1-2; clone size: .; D gene: .; CDR3 DNA: TGTGCCAGCAGCTTAGAGGCAGGTGCCAGCGGCTACACCTTC; CDR3 protein: CASSLEAGASGYTF